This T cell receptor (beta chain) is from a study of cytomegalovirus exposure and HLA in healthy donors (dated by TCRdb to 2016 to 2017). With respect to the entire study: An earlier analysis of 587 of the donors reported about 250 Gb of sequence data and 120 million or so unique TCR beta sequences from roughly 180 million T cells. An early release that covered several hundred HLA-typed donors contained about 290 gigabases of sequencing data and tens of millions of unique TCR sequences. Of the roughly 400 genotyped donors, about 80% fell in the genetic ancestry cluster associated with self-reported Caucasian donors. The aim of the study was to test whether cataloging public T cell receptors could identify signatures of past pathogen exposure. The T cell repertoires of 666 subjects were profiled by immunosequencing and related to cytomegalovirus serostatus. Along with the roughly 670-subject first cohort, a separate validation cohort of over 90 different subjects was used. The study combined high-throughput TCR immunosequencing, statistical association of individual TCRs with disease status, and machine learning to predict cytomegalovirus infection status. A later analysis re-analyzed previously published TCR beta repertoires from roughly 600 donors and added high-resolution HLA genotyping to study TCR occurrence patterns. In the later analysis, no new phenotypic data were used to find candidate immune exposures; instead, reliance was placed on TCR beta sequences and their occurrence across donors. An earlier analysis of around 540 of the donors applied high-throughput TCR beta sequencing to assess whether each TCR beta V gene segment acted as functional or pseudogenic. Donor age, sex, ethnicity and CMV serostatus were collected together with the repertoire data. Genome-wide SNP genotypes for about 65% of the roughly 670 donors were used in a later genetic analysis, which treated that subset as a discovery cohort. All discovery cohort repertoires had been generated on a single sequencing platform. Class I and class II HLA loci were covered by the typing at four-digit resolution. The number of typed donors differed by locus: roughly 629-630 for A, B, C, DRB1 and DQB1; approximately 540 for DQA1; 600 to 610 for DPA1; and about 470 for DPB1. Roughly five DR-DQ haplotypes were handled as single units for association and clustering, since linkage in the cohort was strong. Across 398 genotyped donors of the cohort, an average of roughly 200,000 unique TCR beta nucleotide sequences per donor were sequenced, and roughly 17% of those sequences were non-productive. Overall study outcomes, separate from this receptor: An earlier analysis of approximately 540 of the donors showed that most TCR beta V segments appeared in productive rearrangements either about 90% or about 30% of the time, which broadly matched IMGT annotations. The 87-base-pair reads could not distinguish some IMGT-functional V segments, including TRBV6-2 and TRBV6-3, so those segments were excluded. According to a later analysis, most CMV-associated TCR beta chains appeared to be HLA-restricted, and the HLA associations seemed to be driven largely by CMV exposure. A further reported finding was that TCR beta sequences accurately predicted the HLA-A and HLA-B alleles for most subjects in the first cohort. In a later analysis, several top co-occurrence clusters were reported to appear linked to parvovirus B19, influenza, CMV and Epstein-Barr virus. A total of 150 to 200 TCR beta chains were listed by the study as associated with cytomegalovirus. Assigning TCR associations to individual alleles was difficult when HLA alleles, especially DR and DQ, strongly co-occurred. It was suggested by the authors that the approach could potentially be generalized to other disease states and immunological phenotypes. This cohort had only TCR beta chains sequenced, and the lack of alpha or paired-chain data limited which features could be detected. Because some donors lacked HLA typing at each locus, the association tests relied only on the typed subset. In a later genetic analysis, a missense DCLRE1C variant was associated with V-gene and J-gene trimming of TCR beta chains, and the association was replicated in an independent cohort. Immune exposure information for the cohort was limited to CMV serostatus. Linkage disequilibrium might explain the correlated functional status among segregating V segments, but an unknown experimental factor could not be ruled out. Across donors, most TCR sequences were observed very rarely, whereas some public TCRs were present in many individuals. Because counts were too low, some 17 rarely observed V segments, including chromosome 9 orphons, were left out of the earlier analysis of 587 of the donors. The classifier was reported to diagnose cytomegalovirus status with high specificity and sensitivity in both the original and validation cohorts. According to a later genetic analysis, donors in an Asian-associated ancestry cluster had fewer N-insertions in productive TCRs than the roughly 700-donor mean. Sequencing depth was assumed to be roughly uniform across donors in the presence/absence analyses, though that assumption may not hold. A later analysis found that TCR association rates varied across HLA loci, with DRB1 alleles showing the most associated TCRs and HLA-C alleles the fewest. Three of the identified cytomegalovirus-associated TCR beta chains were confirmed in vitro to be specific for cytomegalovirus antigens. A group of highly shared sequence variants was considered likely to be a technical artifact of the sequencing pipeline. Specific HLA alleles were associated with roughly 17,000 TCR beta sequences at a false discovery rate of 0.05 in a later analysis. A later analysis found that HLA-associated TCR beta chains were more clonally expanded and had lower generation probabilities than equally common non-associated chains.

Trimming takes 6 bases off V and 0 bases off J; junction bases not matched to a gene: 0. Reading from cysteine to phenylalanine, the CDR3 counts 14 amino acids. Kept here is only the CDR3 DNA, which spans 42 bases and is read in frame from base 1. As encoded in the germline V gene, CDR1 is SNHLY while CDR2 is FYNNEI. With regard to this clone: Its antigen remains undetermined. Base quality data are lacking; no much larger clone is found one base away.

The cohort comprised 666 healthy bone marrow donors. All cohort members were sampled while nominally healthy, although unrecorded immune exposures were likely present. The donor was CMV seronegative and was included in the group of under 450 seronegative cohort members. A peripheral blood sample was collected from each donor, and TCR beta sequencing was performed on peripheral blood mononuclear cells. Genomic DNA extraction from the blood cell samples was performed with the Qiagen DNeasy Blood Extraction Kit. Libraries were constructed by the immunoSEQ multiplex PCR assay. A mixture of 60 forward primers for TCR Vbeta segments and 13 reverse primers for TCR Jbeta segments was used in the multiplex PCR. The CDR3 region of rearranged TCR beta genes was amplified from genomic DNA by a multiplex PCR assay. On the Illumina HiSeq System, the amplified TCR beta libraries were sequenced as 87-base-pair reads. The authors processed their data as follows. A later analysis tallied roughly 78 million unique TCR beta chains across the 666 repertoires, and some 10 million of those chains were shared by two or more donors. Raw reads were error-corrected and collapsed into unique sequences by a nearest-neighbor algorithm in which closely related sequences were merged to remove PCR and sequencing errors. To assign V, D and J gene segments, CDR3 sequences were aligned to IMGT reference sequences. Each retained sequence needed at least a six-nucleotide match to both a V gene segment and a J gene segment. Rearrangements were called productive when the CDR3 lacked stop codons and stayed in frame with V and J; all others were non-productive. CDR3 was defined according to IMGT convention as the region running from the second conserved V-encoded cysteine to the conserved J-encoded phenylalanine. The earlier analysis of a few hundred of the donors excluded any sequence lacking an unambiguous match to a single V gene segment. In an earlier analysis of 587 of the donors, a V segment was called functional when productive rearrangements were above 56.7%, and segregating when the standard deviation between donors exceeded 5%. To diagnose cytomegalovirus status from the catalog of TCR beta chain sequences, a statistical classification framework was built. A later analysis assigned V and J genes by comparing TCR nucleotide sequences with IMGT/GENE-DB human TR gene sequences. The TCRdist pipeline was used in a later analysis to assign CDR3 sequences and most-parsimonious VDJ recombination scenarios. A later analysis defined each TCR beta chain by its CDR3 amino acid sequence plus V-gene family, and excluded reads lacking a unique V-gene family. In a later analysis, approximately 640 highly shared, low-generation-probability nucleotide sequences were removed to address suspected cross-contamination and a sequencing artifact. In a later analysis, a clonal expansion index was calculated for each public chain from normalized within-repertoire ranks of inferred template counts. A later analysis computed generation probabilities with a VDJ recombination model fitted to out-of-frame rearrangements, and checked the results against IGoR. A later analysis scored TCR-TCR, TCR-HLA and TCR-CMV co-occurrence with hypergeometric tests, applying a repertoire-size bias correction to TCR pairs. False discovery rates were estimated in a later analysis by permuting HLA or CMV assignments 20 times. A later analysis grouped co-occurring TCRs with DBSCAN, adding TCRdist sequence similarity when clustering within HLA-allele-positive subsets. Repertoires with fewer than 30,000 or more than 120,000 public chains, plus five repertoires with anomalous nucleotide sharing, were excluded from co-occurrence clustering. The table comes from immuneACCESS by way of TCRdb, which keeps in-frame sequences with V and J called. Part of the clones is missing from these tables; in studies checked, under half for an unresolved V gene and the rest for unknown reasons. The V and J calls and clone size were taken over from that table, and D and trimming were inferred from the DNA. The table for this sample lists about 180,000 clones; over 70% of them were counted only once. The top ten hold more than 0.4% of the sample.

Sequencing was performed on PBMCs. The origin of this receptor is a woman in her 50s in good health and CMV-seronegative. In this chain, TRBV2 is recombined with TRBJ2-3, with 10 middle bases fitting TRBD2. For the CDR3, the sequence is CASRTSGSTDTQYF. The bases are TGTGCCAGCAGGACTAGCGGGAGCACAGATACGCAGTATTTT. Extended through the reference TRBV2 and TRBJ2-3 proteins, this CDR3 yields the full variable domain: EPEVTQTPSHQVTQMGQEVILRCVPISNHLYFYWYRQILGQKVEFLVSFYNNEISEKSEIFDDQFSVERPDGSNFTLKIRSTKLEDSAMYFCASRTSGSTDTQYFGPGTRLTVL.